The T cell receptor beta chain described here comes from a study of PD-L1 blockade in urothelial cancer. The wider study: Male patients with bladder-origin urothelial cancer numbered about 85% of the roughly 29. Typically, measured as a median, blood samples had roughly 140,000 T cells.

In regard to this clone: The target antigen is unknown.

Data came from immunoSEQ multiplex PCR; TCRdb stores just in-frame clones and leaves some out. The table includes some 79,000 clones, more than 75% detected once. Notes on the study in general: At the 3-week point, tumor-associated blood clones expanded more in durable-benefit patients.

CDR3 size: 13 residues. V dropped 1 base and J dropped 2 bases, with 4 bases sitting between them. The germline V gene encodes CDR1 SGHTA and CDR2 FQGNSA. The TCR originated in a man in his 70s with urothelial cancer. The chain combines TRBV7-2 with TRBJ2-3, with D hard to call. The source material was PBMCs, sampled around atezolizumab (anti-PD-L1) treatment. The CDR3 bases are TGTGCCAGCAGCTTAGGTTACACAGATACGCAGTATTTT. Residues: CASSLGYTDTQYF.